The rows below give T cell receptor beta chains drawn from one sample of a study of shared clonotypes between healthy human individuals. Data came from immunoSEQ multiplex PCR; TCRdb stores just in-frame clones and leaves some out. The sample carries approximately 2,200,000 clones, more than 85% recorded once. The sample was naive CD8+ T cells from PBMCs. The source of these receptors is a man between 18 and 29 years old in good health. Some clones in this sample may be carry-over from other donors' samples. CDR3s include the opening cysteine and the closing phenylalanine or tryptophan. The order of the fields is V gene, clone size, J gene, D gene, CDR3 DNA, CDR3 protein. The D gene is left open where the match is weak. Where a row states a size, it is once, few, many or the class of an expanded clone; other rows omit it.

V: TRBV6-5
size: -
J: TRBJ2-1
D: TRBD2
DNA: TGTGCCAGCAGTTACTTGACTAGCGGGAGTAGTGAGCAGTTCTTC
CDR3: CASSYLTSGSSEQFF

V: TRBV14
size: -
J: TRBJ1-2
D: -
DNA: TGTGCCAGCAGACCTGATATAAACTATGGCTACACCTTC
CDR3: CASRPDINYGYTF

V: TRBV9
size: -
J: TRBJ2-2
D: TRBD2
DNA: TGTGCCAGCAGCCCCGGGACTAGCGGGAGAGGCGGGGAGCTGTTTTTT
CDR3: CASSPGTSGRGGELFF

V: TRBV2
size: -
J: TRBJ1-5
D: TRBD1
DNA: TGTGCCAGCAGCAGGGGGCTGAGCAATCAGCCCCAGCATTTT
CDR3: CASSRGLSNQPQHF

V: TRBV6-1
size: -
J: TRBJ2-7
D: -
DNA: TGTGCCAGCAGTGAACTTTCTGGGAGGCACGAGCAGTACTTC
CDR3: CASSELSGRHEQYF

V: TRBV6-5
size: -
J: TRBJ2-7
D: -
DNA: TGTGCCAGCAGTATTAGAGGGGCGGCCTACGAGCAGTACTTC
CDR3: CASSIRGAAYEQYF

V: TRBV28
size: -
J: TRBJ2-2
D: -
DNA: TGTGCCAGCAGTTGGGACGGCTACACCGGGGAGCTGTTTTTT
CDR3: CASSWDGYTGELFF

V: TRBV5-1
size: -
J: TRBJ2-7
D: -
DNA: TGCGCCAGCAGCTTCGCCGGGACAAGCTACGAGCAGTACTTC
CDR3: CASSFAGTSYEQYF

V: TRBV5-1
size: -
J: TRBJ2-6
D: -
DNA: TGCGCCAGCGGGGGCAGCTCTGGGGCCAACGTCCTGACTTTC
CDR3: CASGGSSGANVLTF

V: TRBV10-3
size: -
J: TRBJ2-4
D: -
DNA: TGTGCCATCAGTGAAGGGGAGAGAATCAAAAACATTCAGTACTTC
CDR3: CAISEGERIKNIQYF

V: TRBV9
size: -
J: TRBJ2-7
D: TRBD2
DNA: TGTGCCAGCAGCGTAGCCCCTAGCGGGAACTACGAGCAGTACTTC
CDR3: CASSVAPSGNYEQYF

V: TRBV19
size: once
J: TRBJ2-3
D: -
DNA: TGTGCCAGTAGTATAGAGGGACCAGCGGATACGCAGTATTTT
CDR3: CASSIEGPADTQYF

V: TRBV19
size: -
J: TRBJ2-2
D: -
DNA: TGTGCCAGTTATTACGGCGGGGAGCTGTTTTTT
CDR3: CASYYGGELFF

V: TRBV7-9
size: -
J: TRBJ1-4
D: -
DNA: TGTGCCAGCAGCTTAGATACAGGCAGTGAAAAACTGTTTTTT
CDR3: CASSLDTGSEKLFF

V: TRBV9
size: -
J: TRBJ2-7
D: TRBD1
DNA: TGTGCCAGCAGCGCCGGACAGGCCGGGCGCTACGAGCAGTACTTC
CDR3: CASSAGQAGRYEQYF

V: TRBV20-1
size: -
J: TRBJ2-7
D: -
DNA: TGCAGTGCCGAAGACCTGGCCGGGCAGTACTTC
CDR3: CSAEDLAGQYF

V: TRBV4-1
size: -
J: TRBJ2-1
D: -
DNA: TGCGCCAGCAGCCAAGACAGGGGAAGTATTTACAATGAGCAGTTCTTC
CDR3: CASSQDRGSIYNEQFF

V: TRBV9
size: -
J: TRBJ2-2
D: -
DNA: TGTGCCAGCAGCCCGCAGAACAGGCCCTTGGGCACCGGGGAGCTGTTTTTT
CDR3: CASSPQNRPLGTGELFF

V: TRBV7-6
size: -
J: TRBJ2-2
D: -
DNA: TGTGCCAGCAGCTTTTCTGGCTACACCGGGGAGCTGTTTTTT
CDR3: CASSFSGYTGELFF

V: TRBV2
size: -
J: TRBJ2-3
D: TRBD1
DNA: TGTGCCAGTTCAACAGGGGAGTTTGGCCCAGATACGCAGTATTTT
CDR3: CASSTGEFGPDTQYF

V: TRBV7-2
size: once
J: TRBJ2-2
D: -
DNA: TGTGCCAGCCTGAAGGGGACCGGGGAGCTGTTTTTT
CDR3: CASLKGTGELFF

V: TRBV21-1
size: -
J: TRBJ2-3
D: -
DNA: TGTGCCAGCAGCAAAGCTGGGCTAGCGGGAGCCACAGATACGCAGTATTTT
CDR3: CASSKAGLAGATDTQYF

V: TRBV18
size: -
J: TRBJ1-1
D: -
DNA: TGTGCCAGCTCACCATCGAGGGGGGTTAGGCTCACTGAAGCTTTCTTT
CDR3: CASSPSRGVRLTEAFF

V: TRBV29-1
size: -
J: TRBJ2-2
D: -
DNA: TGCAGCGTTGGAACGGGCCTTTCGACCGGGGAGCTGTTTTTT
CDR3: CSVGTGLSTGELFF

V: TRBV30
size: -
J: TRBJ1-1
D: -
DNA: TGTGCCTGGAGTCGACGACCGAACACTGAAGCTTTCTTT
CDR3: CAWSRRPNTEAFF

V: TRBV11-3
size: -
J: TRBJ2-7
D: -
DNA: TGTGCCAGCAGCTTAGCAACCTACGAGCAGTACTTC
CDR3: CASSLATYEQYF

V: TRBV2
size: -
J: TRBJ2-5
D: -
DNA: TGTGCCAGTTGGACAGCTGGACAAGAGACCCAGTACTTC
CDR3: CASWTAGQETQYF

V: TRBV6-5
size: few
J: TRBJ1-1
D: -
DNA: TGTGCCAGCAGCCCGGCCTACGACACTGAAGCTTTCTTT
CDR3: CASSPAYDTEAFF

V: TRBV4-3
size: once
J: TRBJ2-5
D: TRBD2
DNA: TGCGCCAGCAGCCAGGGGGGGCTAGCGGGGGAGACCCAGTACTTC
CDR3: CASSQGGLAGETQYF

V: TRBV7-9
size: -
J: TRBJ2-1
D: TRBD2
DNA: TGTGCCAGCAGCTTAGCGGGGCTAGCGGGAGGCAATGAGCAGTTCTTC
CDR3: CASSLAGLAGGNEQFF

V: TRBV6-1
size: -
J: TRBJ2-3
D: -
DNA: TGTGCCAGCAGTGAAGGGCCGTGGCTCGATACGCAGTATTTT
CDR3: CASSEGPWLDTQYF

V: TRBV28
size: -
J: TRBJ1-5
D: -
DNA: TGTGCCAGCACCATGGAGGGGATAGGCAATCAGCCCCAGCATTTT
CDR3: CASTMEGIGNQPQHF

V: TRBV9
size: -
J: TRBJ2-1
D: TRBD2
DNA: TGTGCCAGCAGCGTAGGTGGAGTAGCGGGAGGGGGCAGTGAGCAGTTCTTC
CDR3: CASSVGGVAGGGSEQFF

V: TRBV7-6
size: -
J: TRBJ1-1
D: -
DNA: TGTGCCAGCAGCCCCAAGGTGAACACTGAAGCTTTCTTT
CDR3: CASSPKVNTEAFF

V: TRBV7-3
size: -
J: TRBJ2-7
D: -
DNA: TGTGCCAGCAGCTTATCACACGGCGTCTCCTACGAGCAGTACTTC
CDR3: CASSLSHGVSYEQYF

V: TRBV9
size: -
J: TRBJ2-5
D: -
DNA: TGTGCCAGCAGCCCAGAGACCGACGTCCGAGAGACCCAGTACTTC
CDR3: CASSPETDVRETQYF

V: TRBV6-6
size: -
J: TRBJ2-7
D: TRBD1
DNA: TGTGCCAGCAGTTACGACAGGGTCAAGTTCTACGAGCAGTACTTC
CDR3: CASSYDRVKFYEQYF

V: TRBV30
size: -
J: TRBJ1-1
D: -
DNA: TGTGCCTGGAGTCCGGACTGGAACACTGAAGCTTTCTTT
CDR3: CAWSPDWNTEAFF

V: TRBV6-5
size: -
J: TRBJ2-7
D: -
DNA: TGTGCCAGCAGTTACTCGTACTACTGGGAGCAGTACTTC
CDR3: CASSYSYYWEQYF

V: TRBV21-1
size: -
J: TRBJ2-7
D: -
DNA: TGTGCCAGCAGCAAAGTCTGCCGGGACAGAAGGTACGAGCAGTACTTC
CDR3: CASSKVCRDRRYEQYF